A selection of T cell receptor beta chains follows, all from one sample in a study of beta chain features in type 1 diabetes. This table comes from immunoSEQ multiplex PCR, and its TCRdb copy is limited to in-frame clones, with some not included. The top ten hold around 0.63% of the sample, which has over 120,000 clones, approximately 9.2% seen once. Sequencing input: central memory CD4+ T cells from blood. Receptors were obtained from a young man in good health. Each CDR3 is given with its conserved first and last residue. A D gene is named only where the DNA matches it firmly. Some rows have no size entry. The others give once, few or many, or a class for an expanded clone.

v_call	clone_size	d_call	j_call	cdr3_nt	cdr3_aa
TRBV4-3	few	-	TRBJ1-1	TGCGCCAGCAGCCAAGATGGGAGGGGGGACACTGAAGCTTTCTTT	CASSQDGRGDTEAFF
TRBV2	few	-	TRBJ2-2	TGTGCCAGCAGTACCCATAGCGTTGCCGGGGAGCTGTTTTTT	CASSTHSVAGELFF
TRBV2	-	-	TRBJ1-1	TGTGCCAGCAGACACAGGACGGCTAACACTGAAGCTTTCTTT	CASRHRTANTEAFF
TRBV5-4	-	-	TRBJ1-5	TGTGCCAGCAGCTTAGACGGACTCAATCAGCCCCAGCATTTT	CASSLDGLNQPQHF
TRBV10-3	-	TRBD1	TRBJ1-2	TGTGCCATCAGCGGACAGGGCCCCCATGGCTACACCTTC	CAISGQGPHGYTF
TRBV5-8	-	TRBD1	TRBJ1-4	TGTGCCAGCAGCCGACAGGGATCCCCTAATGAAAAACTGTTTTTT	CASSRQGSPNEKLFF
TRBV5-4	few	TRBD2	TRBJ2-5	TGTGCCAGCAGTATTAGCGGGGGGGGACGGGAGACCCAGTACTTC	CASSISGGGRETQYF
TRBV28	many	-	TRBJ2-7	TGTGCCAGCAGTTCGTGGACGGGAAACTACGAGCAGTACTTC	CASSSWTGNYEQYF
TRBV2	few	TRBD1	TRBJ1-2	TGTGCCAGCACCGGAAGTGGGACAGGCTATGGCTACACCTTC	CASTGSGTGYGYTF
TRBV11-2	-	TRBD2	TRBJ2-3	TGTGCCAGCAGCTTAGAGGCGGCGGGGGGCAAGGATACGCAGTATTTT	CASSLEAAGGKDTQYF
TRBV5-1	-	-	TRBJ1-6	TGCGCCAGCAAGGGGGTTGCAGGGCGTCAGCATTCACCCCTCCACTTT	CASKGVAGRQHSPLHF
TRBV4-3	-	-	TRBJ1-2	TGCGCCAGCAGCCAAGAACCCCTTACAGCTAACTATGGCTACACCTTC	CASSQEPLTANYGYTF
TRBV7-9	few	-	TRBJ2-2	TGTGCCAGCAGCTGGGGGCGGGACACCGGGGAGCTGTTTTTT	CASSWGRDTGELFF
TRBV5-6	few	TRBD1	TRBJ1-6	TGTGCCAGCAGCTTGGCGGACAGGGATAATTCACCCCTCCACTTT	CASSLADRDNSPLHF
TRBV19	few	TRBD2	TRBJ2-1	TGTGCCAGTAGTCGACGGACTAGCGGGGGGCCCTACAATGAGCAGTTCTTC	CASSRRTSGGPYNEQFF
TRBV7-9	many	-	TRBJ1-5	TGTGCCAGCAGCCCTGGGGGGGGACATCAGCCCCAGCATTTT	CASSPGGGHQPQHF
TRBV2	few	-	TRBJ1-4	TGTGCCAGCAGGGGGACAAAAGAAAAACTGTTTTTT	CASRGTKEKLFF
TRBV6-5	-	-	TRBJ2-7	TGTGCCAGCAGTAAGACAGTAGAGTCCTACGAGCAGTACTTC	CASSKTVESYEQYF
TRBV30	-	-	TRBJ2-1	TGTGCCTGGAGCACCATAGCGCGGGAGCAGTTCTTC	CAWSTIAREQFF
TRBV29-1	-	-	TRBJ2-2	TGCAGCGCTGGGCAGAACACCGGGGAGCTGTTTTTT	CSAGQNTGELFF
TRBV2	-	TRBD1	TRBJ2-1	TGTGCCAGCAGGGCCGGGACAGGGCATGAGCAGTTCTTC	CASRAGTGHEQFF
TRBV10-1	few	TRBD1	TRBJ2-3	TGCGCCAGCTGGGACAGTGGCACAGATACGCAGTATTTT	CASWDSGTDTQYF
TRBV29-1	-	-	TRBJ1-3	TGCAGCGTTGTAGGGGGAGCTGGAAACACCATATATTTT	CSVVGGAGNTIYF
TRBV6-6	-	TRBD1	TRBJ1-3	TGTGCCAGCAGGGCGACAGGGCATAGCTCTGGAAACACCATATATTTT	CASRATGHSSGNTIYF
TRBV7-2	-	-	TRBJ1-6	TGTGCCAGCAGCTTAGCGTCAGGGTATAATTCACCCCTCCACTTT	CASSLASGYNSPLHF
TRBV9	-	TRBD1	TRBJ2-7	TGTGCCAGCAGCGTAGAACAGGGGTCCTACGAGCAGTACTTC	CASSVEQGSYEQYF
TRBV2	-	-	TRBJ2-2	TGTGCCAGCAGTGAAACAAGCACCGGGGAGCTGTTTTTT	CASSETSTGELFF
TRBV2	-	-	TRBJ2-5	TGTGCCAGCAGCCCTACTAGCCCAGAGACCCAGTACTTC	CASSPTSPETQYF
TRBV5-1	many	TRBD2	TRBJ2-2	TGCGCCAGCAGCTTCCTAGCGGGGGCGTCCGGGGAGCTGTTTTTT	CASSFLAGASGELFF
TRBV6-5	-	TRBD1	TRBJ2-7	TGTGCCAGCAGTCGACAGGGGTCGTCATACGAGCAGTACTTC	CASSRQGSSYEQYF
TRBV14	-	-	TRBJ2-5	TGTGCCAGCAGCCAAGATCAAAAGACCCAGTACTTC	CASSQDQKTQYF
TRBV6-4	-	-	TRBJ1-2	TGTGCCAGCAGTGAGGGAGGAAGGGACCTCGATGGCTACACCTTC	CASSEGGRDLDGYTF
TRBV30	few	-	TRBJ1-5	TGTGCCTGGAGGCACAGAAATAGCAATCAGCCCCAGCATTTT	CAWRHRNSNQPQHF
TRBV29-1	-	-	TRBJ2-3	TGCAGCGTGGGCAGGGGAGCCGATACGCAGTATTTT	CSVGRGADTQYF
TRBV19	-	TRBD1	TRBJ2-2	TGTGCCAGTAAATCGGGACAGGCGAACACCGGGGAGCTGTTTTTT	CASKSGQANTGELFF
TRBV7-9	-	TRBD2	TRBJ2-3	TGTGCCAGCAGCTTAGATTTAGCGGGGGGAAACACAGATACGCAGTATTTT	CASSLDLAGGNTDTQYF
TRBV28	-	-	TRBJ1-2	TGTGCCAGCAGTTTTCTGGGAGACTATGGCTACACCTTC	CASSFLGDYGYTF
TRBV7-9	-	-	TRBJ1-6	TGTGCCAGCAAACCCTCAGCAGGGGATTCACCCCTCCACTTT	CASKPSAGDSPLHF
TRBV5-1	many	-	TRBJ2-1	TGCGCCAGCACCGCCTTTGTCGGGGGTACAAATGAGCAGTTCTTC	CASTAFVGGTNEQFF